This section outlines one T cell receptor beta chain sequence together with its context. The target antigen is unknown. Assay used: immunoSEQ multiplex PCR; TCRdb lists only in-frame clones, some missing. The table shows about 120,000 clones, with around 87% occurring only once. The sample belongs to a study of T cell responses to AZD1222 COVID-19 vaccine. Study outcomes and limitations: The study found Spike-specific TCR breadth and depth rose after two AZD1222 doses.

CDR3 length: 15 residues. Germline CDR1 is SGHVS and CDR2 is FNYEAQ. The J segment lost 0 bases and the V segment lost 5 bases, leaving 2 bases of the junction unmatched. This chain connects TRBV7-6 to TRBJ1-4; 8 nucleotides line up with TRBD1. The sequence was obtained from an adult who received the AZD1222 COVID-19 vaccine. Sequenced material: peripheral blood, taken 28 days after the second AZD1222 dose. The CDR3 region is CASSMGQATNEKLFF. The CDR3 DNA is TGTGCCAGCAGCATGGGACAGGCAACTAATGAAAAACTGTTTTTT.